The rows below give T cell receptor beta chains drawn from one sample of a study of blood T cell repertoires in COVID-19. Repertoires were generated with immunoSEQ multiplex PCR, while TCRdb's copy carries only in-frame clones and drops some. The sample comprises 250,000 to 350,000 clones, roughly 90% of which are singletons, and over 9% rests with the top ten. Sequenced: peripheral blood. These receptors came from a woman aged 25 to 39 with COVID-19, enrolled during active disease. The CDR3 runs from the conserved cysteine through the conserved F or W. D genes are given only for firm matches. Size tells how often a clone was seen (once, few, many) or the class of an expanded clone, and some rows leave it out.

V gene: TRBV10-2; clone size: -; D gene: TRBD2; J gene: TRBJ2-5; CDR3 DNA: TGCGCCAGCAGTCCTCAGTCGGGAGGAGAGGAGACCCAGTACTTC; CDR3 protein: CASSPQSGGEETQYF
V gene: TRBV20-1; clone size: -; D gene: TRBD1; J gene: TRBJ2-7; CDR3 DNA: TGCAGTGCCAGGGGGCACTACGAGCAGTACTTC; CDR3 protein: CSARGHYEQYF
V gene: TRBV27; clone size: -; D gene: -; J gene: TRBJ1-5; CDR3 DNA: TGTGCCAGCAGTTCCAACCGGGGAGGTAATCAGCCCCAGCATTTT; CDR3 protein: CASSSNRGGNQPQHF
V gene: TRBV6-5; clone size: few; D gene: -; J gene: TRBJ2-7; CDR3 DNA: TGTGCCAGCAGTTCGACGGGGAGACCCTACGAGCAGTACTTC; CDR3 protein: CASSSTGRPYEQYF
V gene: TRBV7-9; clone size: -; D gene: -; J gene: TRBJ1-2; CDR3 DNA: TGTGCCAGCAGCTTAGAAGCACTTAACTATGGCTACACCTTC; CDR3 protein: CASSLEALNYGYTF
V gene: TRBV7-2; clone size: -; D gene: -; J gene: TRBJ1-2; CDR3 DNA: TGTGCCAGCAGCCCATCGGGAAACTATGGCTACACCTTC; CDR3 protein: CASSPSGNYGYTF
V gene: TRBV2; clone size: -; D gene: -; J gene: TRBJ1-2; CDR3 DNA: TGTGCCAGCAGTGAAGTATGGGGCAGCGGCTACACCTTC; CDR3 protein: CASSEVWGSGYTF
V gene: TRBV5-1; clone size: -; D gene: TRBD2; J gene: TRBJ2-5; CDR3 DNA: TGCGCCAGCAGCTCGGGGGGATCGTACCAAGAGACCCAGTACTTC; CDR3 protein: CASSSGGSYQETQYF
V gene: TRBV6-1; clone size: -; D gene: TRBD1; J gene: TRBJ1-5; CDR3 DNA: TGTGCCAGCAGTGCCCAAGGACAGGGCCCCAATCAGCCCCAGCATTTT; CDR3 protein: CASSAQGQGPNQPQHF
V gene: TRBV11-2; clone size: -; D gene: TRBD1; J gene: TRBJ2-5; CDR3 DNA: TGTGCCAGCAGCTTGACAGGGTCGGCGACCCAGTACTTC; CDR3 protein: CASSLTGSATQYF
V gene: TRBV4-2; clone size: -; D gene: TRBD2; J gene: TRBJ2-7; CDR3 DNA: TGTGCCAGCAGCCGCCTCTCGGGGACTAGCGACACCTACGAGCAGTACTTC; CDR3 protein: CASSRLSGTSDTYEQYF
V gene: TRBV27; clone size: -; D gene: TRBD1; J gene: TRBJ2-1; CDR3 DNA: TGTGCCAGCAGTTCCCACCCAGGACAGGGTCGGAATGAGCAGTTCTTC; CDR3 protein: CASSSHPGQGRNEQFF
V gene: TRBV10-3; clone size: -; D gene: TRBD1; J gene: TRBJ1-5; CDR3 DNA: TGTGCCATCAGTGCTAACCAGGGGGGTGATCAGCCCCAGCATTTT; CDR3 protein: CAISANQGGDQPQHF
V gene: TRBV5-1; clone size: once; D gene: -; J gene: TRBJ2-1; CDR3 DNA: TGCGCCAGCAGCTGGGCGGACTTGATTAATGAGCAGTTCTTC; CDR3 protein: CASSWADLINEQFF
V gene: TRBV20-1; clone size: -; D gene: TRBD2; J gene: TRBJ2-3; CDR3 DNA: TGCAGTGCTAGTGTAGCGGGAGGGCCAGATACGCAGTATTTT; CDR3 protein: CSASVAGGPDTQYF
V gene: TRBV13; clone size: -; D gene: -; J gene: TRBJ1-1; CDR3 DNA: TGTGCCAGCAGCTCAGCACAGGGAACCAGGGACACTGAAGCTTTCTTT; CDR3 protein: CASSSAQGTRDTEAFF
V gene: TRBV11-2; clone size: -; D gene: -; J gene: TRBJ2-7; CDR3 DNA: TGTGCCAGCAGCTTAGCCCAGGGGCTCTACTACGAGCAGTACTTC; CDR3 protein: CASSLAQGLYYEQYF
V gene: TRBV21-1; clone size: -; D gene: -; J gene: TRBJ2-5; CDR3 DNA: TGTGCCAGCAGCCGAGGGGGGGACCAGTACTTC; CDR3 protein: CASSRGGDQYF
V gene: TRBV18; clone size: -; D gene: TRBD1; J gene: TRBJ1-1; CDR3 DNA: TGTGCCAGCTCCTTACAGGGGGTGGATGAAGCTTTCTTT; CDR3 protein: CASSLQGVDEAFF
V gene: TRBV4-1; clone size: -; D gene: TRBD1; J gene: TRBJ1-5; CDR3 DNA: TGCGCCAGCAGTCATACAGGGGGGAATCAGCCCCAGCATTTT; CDR3 protein: CASSHTGGNQPQHF
V gene: TRBV5-1; clone size: -; D gene: -; J gene: TRBJ2-2; CDR3 DNA: TGCGCCAGCAGCTTGGTAACAGCGAACACCGGGGAGCTGTTTTTT; CDR3 protein: CASSLVTANTGELFF
V gene: TRBV30; clone size: -; D gene: TRBD2; J gene: TRBJ2-1; CDR3 DNA: TGTGCCTGGAGAGGGGGGCGGGAGGCCTACAATGAGCAGTTCTTC; CDR3 protein: CAWRGGREAYNEQFF
V gene: TRBV6-6; clone size: -; D gene: TRBD1; J gene: TRBJ1-4; CDR3 DNA: TGTGCCAGCAGTCGAAGGACAGGGGGCCAAGGGACTAATGAAAAACTGTTTTTT; CDR3 protein: CASSRRTGGQGTNEKLFF
V gene: TRBV27; clone size: -; D gene: -; J gene: TRBJ1-5; CDR3 DNA: TGTGCCAGCAGTTTTGGACTTAATCAGCCCCAGCATTTT; CDR3 protein: CASSFGLNQPQHF
V gene: TRBV12-3/TRBV12-4; clone size: -; D gene: TRBD1; J gene: TRBJ2-7; CDR3 DNA: TGTGCCAGCCTACAGGGGAACTCCTACGAGCAGTACTTC; CDR3 protein: CASLQGNSYEQYF
V gene: TRBV27; clone size: -; D gene: -; J gene: TRBJ2-7; CDR3 DNA: TGTGCCAGCAGTTTCCGAGGGACTCCGATAGGCGAGCAGTACTTC; CDR3 protein: CASSFRGTPIGEQYF
V gene: TRBV5-1; clone size: -; D gene: TRBD2; J gene: TRBJ2-1; CDR3 DNA: TGCGCCAGCAGCCGACAGACTAGCGGGTACAATGAGCAGTTCTTC; CDR3 protein: CASSRQTSGYNEQFF
V gene: TRBV5-5; clone size: -; D gene: -; J gene: TRBJ1-5; CDR3 DNA: TGTGCCAGCAGCCCGGTCCAGGGCAATCAGCCCCAGCATTTT; CDR3 protein: CASSPVQGNQPQHF
V gene: TRBV11-2; clone size: -; D gene: -; J gene: TRBJ1-3; CDR3 DNA: TGTGCCAGCAGCCTGACATTCTCTGGAAACACCATATATTTT; CDR3 protein: CASSLTFSGNTIYF
V gene: TRBV3-1/TRBV3-2; clone size: -; D gene: TRBD2; J gene: TRBJ2-5; CDR3 DNA: TGTGCCAGCAGCCAAGATCGGCTAGCGGCAGGCAAGTACTTC; CDR3 protein: CASSQDRLAAGKYF
V gene: TRBV30; clone size: -; D gene: -; J gene: TRBJ2-6; CDR3 DNA: TGTGCCTGGAGTATGTTCAGAAACTCTGGGGCCAACGTCCTGACTTTC; CDR3 protein: CAWSMFRNSGANVLTF